The T cell receptor beta chain described here comes from a study of breast tumors, draining lymph nodes, adjacent tissues. Notes on the study in general: The lymph node origin of tumor T cells was framed as consistent with a hypothesis, not demonstrated. Tumor TCR diversity was below lymph nodes but above nontumor tissue.

Samples came from axillary lymph nodes draining the breast cancer. Of note for this clonotype: Its specificity is not known.

Germline CDR1 is SNHLY and CDR2 is FYNNEI. The CDR3 has 16 amino acids. The V and J ends lost 5 bases and 9 bases, in that order; junction bases with no gene match: 14. MiXCR was run by TCRdb on the multiplex PCR reads, yielding one entry per CDR3 protein. The table includes roughly 80,000 distinct CDR3 sequences, approximately 20% detected once. Source material: axillary lymph node tissue. The TCR originated in a female donor with breast cancer. Some clones in this sample may be carry-over from other donors' samples. This chain links TRBV2 with TRBJ2-1; the match to TRBD1 covers 9 bases. For the CDR3, the DNA is TGTGCCAGCAGTCCCCGGCCGGGACAGGGACGGGGTGAGCAGTTCTTC. Translating gives CASSPRPGQGRGEQFF.